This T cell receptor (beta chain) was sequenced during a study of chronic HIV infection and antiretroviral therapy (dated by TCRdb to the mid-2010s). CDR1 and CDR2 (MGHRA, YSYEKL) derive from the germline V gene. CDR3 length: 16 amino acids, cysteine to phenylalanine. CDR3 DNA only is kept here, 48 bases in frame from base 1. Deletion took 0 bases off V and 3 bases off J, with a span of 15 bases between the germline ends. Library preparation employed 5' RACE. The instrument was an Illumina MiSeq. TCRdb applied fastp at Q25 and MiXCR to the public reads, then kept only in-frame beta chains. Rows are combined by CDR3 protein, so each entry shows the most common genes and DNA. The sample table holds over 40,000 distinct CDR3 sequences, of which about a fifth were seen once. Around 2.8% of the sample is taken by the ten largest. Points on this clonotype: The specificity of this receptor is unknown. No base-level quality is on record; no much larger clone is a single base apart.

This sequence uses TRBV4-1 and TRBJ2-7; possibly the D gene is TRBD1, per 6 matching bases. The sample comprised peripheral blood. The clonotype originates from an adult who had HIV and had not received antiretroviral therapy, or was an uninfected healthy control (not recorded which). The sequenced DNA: TGCGCCAGCAGCCAAGAATTTCCCAGGGGAAACTACGAGCAGTACTTC. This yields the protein CASSQEFPRGNYEQYF.